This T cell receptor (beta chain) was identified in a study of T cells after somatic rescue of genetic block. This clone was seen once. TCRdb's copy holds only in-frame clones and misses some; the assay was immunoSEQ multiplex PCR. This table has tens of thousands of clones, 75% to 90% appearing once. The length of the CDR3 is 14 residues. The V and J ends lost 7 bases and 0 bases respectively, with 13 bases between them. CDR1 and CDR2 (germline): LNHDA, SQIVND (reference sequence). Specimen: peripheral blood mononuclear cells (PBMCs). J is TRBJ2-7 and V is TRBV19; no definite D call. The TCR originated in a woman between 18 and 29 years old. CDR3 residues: CASTSKVGSYEQYF. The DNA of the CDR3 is TGTGCCAGTACCTCGAAGGTAGGCTCCTACGAGCAGTACTTC.